This TCR beta chain was captured by sequencing in a study of cytomegalovirus exposure and HLA in healthy donors. The V and J ends lost 0 bases and 0 bases respectively, with 7 bases between them. The CDR3 totals 16 residues. CDR1 is SGHRS, CDR2 YFSETQ, per germline. General study findings and limits: Earlier analysis found most TCR beta V segments productive about 87% or about 30% of the time. Indistinguishable V segments, including TRBV6-2 and TRBV6-3, were excluded. HLA allele associations emerged for 16,951 TCR beta sequences in a later analysis, at 0.05 false discovery rate.

About this clone: Antigen specificity is unknown.

PCR employed 60 Vbeta and 13 Jbeta primers. TCRdb's copy holds only in-frame clones and misses some; the assay was immunoSEQ multiplex PCR. The sample carries 120,000 to 150,000 clones, approximately 78% recorded once. The V and J genes are TRBV5-1 and TRBJ2-6; D is undetermined. This TCR came from a man in his forties in good health and CMV-seropositive. Material: PBMCs. In DNA form, the CDR3 reads TGCGCCAGCAGCTTGGGCAGTACCTCTGGGGCCAACGTCCTGACTTTC. This translates into CASSLGSTSGANVLTF.